The 13 T cell receptor beta chains listed next were all sequenced from one sample in a study of cytomegalovirus exposure and HLA in healthy donors. 60 Vbeta and 13 Jbeta primers were used in PCR. Data came from immunoSEQ multiplex PCR; TCRdb stores just in-frame clones and leaves some out. This repertoire shows around 200,000 clones, about 80% found once; its top ten account for about 1.9%. Sequenced input: PBMCs. These receptors all stem from a man aged 30 to 45 in good health and CMV-seronegative.

This clone was recorded once. The J gene is TRBJ2-3, the V gene TRBV5-6; 14 bases match TRBD2. This CDR3 spans 17 amino acids. The V gene's germline CDR1 is SGHDT and CDR2 YYEEEE. The V gene end was trimmed by 2 bases and the J gene end by 5 bases; junction bases not matched to a gene: 7. The DNA of the CDR3 is TGTGCCAGCAGCTTCGGGACTAGCGGGAGAAGGGGAGATACGCAGTATTTT. Translation gives CASSFGTSGRRGDTQYF.

V and J are TRBV19 and TRBJ1-6; TRBD1 might be the D (6 bases). Trimming took off 3 bases at V and 6 bases at J, with 15 bases between the two ends. Looked up from germline, CDR1 is LNHDA and CDR2 is SQIVND (reference sequence). This CDR3 comprises 16 residues. The CDR3 protein is CASSILNSQGNSPLHF. In DNA form, the CDR3 reads TGTGCCAGTAGTATTCTGAATTCACAGGGTAATTCACCCCTCCACTTT.

This clone was counted only a few times. The chain employs TRBV29-1 and TRBJ1-1; 7 bases fit TRBD1. J was trimmed by 5 bases and V by 8 bases; bases with no gene match: 11. Germline loops: CDR1 SQVTM, CDR2 ANQGSEA. CDR3 length equals 13 residues. CDR3 sequence reads: CSILGGVGTEAFF. The DNA for the CDR3 is TGCAGCATTTTAGGGGGCGTGGGTACTGAAGCTTTCTTT.

This chain joins TRBV4-2 and TRBJ1-1; D is unclear. This CDR3 has 15 residues. Per the germline V gene, CDR1 is LGHNA and CDR2 is YNFKEQ. V was pared by 1 base and J by 1 base, with 10 bases between. The CDR3 protein is CASSQVEAGNTEAFF. The DNA for the CDR3 is TGTGCCAGCAGCCAAGTGGAGGCGGGGAACACTGAAGCTTTCTTT.

This clone was seen only a few times. The chain has TRBV29-1 and TRBJ2-7; 7 bases align to TRBD1. V was pared by 1 base and J by 4 bases, with 1 base of the junction left unmatched. CDR3 size: 12 residues. Germline assignment: CDR1 SQVTM and CDR2 ANQGSEA. In DNA form, the CDR3 reads TGCAGCGTTGAAGCAGGGGGATACGAGCAGTACTTC. This translates into CSVEAGGYEQYF.

The chain links TRBV6-1 to TRBJ1-6, with D tentatively TRBD1 (6 bases). The CDR3 is made up of 17 amino acids. CDR1 and CDR2 (germline): MNHNS, SASEGT. V lost 2 bases and J 10 bases, leaving 21 bases between the germline ends. The CDR3 nucleotides are TGTGCCAGCAGTGAATACTCAACAGGGACGGTTGAATCACCCCTCCACTTT. Protein product: CASSEYSTGTVESPLHF.

The chain combines TRBV28 with TRBJ1-1; D perhaps matches TRBD1 (5 bases). Per germline, CDR1 MDHEN and CDR2 SYDVKM. V dropped 2 bases and J dropped 7 bases, with 11 bases sitting between them. There are 13 residues in the CDR3. CDR3 amino acids: CASSLSRADEAFF. The DNA for the CDR3 is TGTGCCAGCAGTTTAAGCAGGGCAGATGAAGCTTTCTTT.

The rearrangement links TRBV9 to TRBJ2-2, with 10 bases matching TRBD2. Germline V gene lookup returns CDR1 SGDLS and CDR2 YYNGEE. There are 16 residues in the CDR3. V lost 0 bases, J lost 8 bases, and 7 bases stayed unmatched. CDR3 region: CASSVVPSGSFGELFF. CDR3 bases: TGTGCCAGCAGCGTAGTACCTAGCGGGAGCTTTGGGGAGCTGTTTTTT.

This clone was observed once. The CDR3 reads CASSLDKTPEGYTF. CDR3 nucleotides: TGTGCCAGCAGTCTGGACAAAACCCCGGAGGGCTACACCTTC. V is TRBV28 and J is TRBJ1-2; tentatively, D is TRBD1 (5 bases). The CDR3 totals 14 residues. Looked up from germline, CDR1 is MDHEN and CDR2 is SYDVKM. V lost 5 bases, J lost 8 bases, and 18 bases lay in between.

This clone was found once. The CDR3: CASSILAGGYNEQFF. In DNA, the CDR3 is TGTGCCAGCAGTATACTAGCGGGAGGATACAATGAGCAGTTCTTC. The V gene is TRBV6-5, the J gene TRBJ2-1; 12 bases align to TRBD2. J gave up 4 bases and V 5 bases, and 3 bases lay outside the gene matches. Germline values: CDR1 MNHEY, CDR2 SVGAGI. This CDR3 region has 15 residues.

The J gene is TRBJ2-3, the V gene TRBV27, with 12 bases fitting TRBD1. The CDR3 is 20 amino acids. Per the germline V gene, CDR1 is MNHEY and CDR2 is SMNVEV (reference sequence). Unmatched junction bases numbered 25, after V lost 5 bases and J lost 10 bases. The CDR3 protein is CASSLKIPGQGALRSVAQYF. CDR3 nucleotide sequence: TGTGCCAGCAGTCTAAAAATTCCGGGACAGGGGGCGCTTAGGTCCGTGGCGCAGTATTTT.

This chain connects TRBV5-6 to TRBJ2-5; tentative D call: TRBD1 (5 bases). Trimming took 5 bases from V and 3 from J, leaving 14 bases between them. CDR1 and CDR2 from the germline V gene are SGHDT and YYEEEE. This CDR3 spans 14 amino acids. CDR3 DNA: TGTGCCAGCAGTAGTTACAGGACGAAAGAGACCCAGTACTTC. Protein product: CASSSYRTKETQYF. Filled out from reference TRBV5-6 and TRBJ2-5, the complete variable domain reads DAGVTQSPTHLIKTRGQQVTLRCSPKSGHDTVSWYQQALGQGPQFIFQYYEEEERQRGNFPDRFSGHQFPNYSSELNVNALLLGDSALYLCASSSYRTKETQYFGPGTRLLVL.

The V and J genes are TRBV27 and TRBJ1-1; the D is unclear. The CDR3 length is 13 residues. V was shortened by 5 bases and J by 7 bases, with 14 bases between the two germline ends. Germline values: CDR1 MNHEY, CDR2 SMNVEV (reference sequence). In nucleotides, the CDR3 is TGTGCCAGCAGTCGACATTTAGGCAATGAAGCTTTCTTT. Protein: CASSRHLGNEAFF.